Reported below is one TCR beta chain. Germline V lookup: CDR1 WSHSY, CDR2 SAAADI. V dropped 2 bases and J dropped 3; count of bases not matched to a gene: 7. The CDR3 has 16 residues. The record originates from a study of blood T cell repertoires in COVID-19. The overall study: Acute and convalescent COVID-19 samples came from the United States, Italy and Spain. From T cells, B-cell-depleted T cells, or PBMCs came the material, which was cDNA or gDNA.

Authors' methods: For nucleated cells, counts were estimated from reference gene primer amplification. TCRdb's table, derived via immunoSEQ multiplex PCR, lists solely in-frame clones and lacks some. V and J calls and clone size are copied from that table; D and trimming were computed from the DNA. This table holds 90,000 to 95,000 clones, around nine tenths found once. The chain has TRBV10-2 and TRBJ1-3, with 7 bases lining up with TRBD1. This TCR derives from a woman aged 70-85 years with acute or convalescent COVID-19. The specimen was peripheral blood. CDR3 amino acids: CASSETDRVSGNTIYF. In DNA, the CDR3 is TGCGCCAGCAGTGAGACTGACAGGGTTAGTGGAAACACCATATATTTT.